The 24 T cell receptor beta chains reported below all come from one sample, sequenced in a study of monozygotic twins with inflammatory bowel disease (dated by TCRdb to about 2019). Library creation used 5' RACE. The listed sequencing device is Illumina HiSeq 2500. TCRdb reprocessed the reads, reporting each CDR3 protein sequence once and no DNA. The table for this sample records approximately 85,000 distinct CDR3 sequences. 6% to 9.5% of the sample goes to the ten largest clones. What was sequenced was blood. The receptors shown here come from a human donor with ulcerative colitis or Crohn's disease, or a healthy co-twin of an affected twin (not recorded which).

The V call is TRBV5-1, the J call TRBJ1-6; there is no DNA to check the TCRdb D call of TRBD1. Germline V gene sequence: CDR1 SGHRS, CDR2 YFSETQ. This CDR3 is built from 16 residues. CDR3 residues: CASSADSISYNSPLHF.

CDR3 amino acids: CAIRNGTVATNEKLFF. The rearrangement joins TRBV10-3 to TRBJ1-4; the D call of TRBD1 rests on TCRdb alone, since no DNA is present to check it. The CDR3 runs 16 residues. Germline values: CDR1 ENHRY, CDR2 SYGVKD.

The chain carries TRBV6-1 and TRBJ2-7. Germline CDR1 is MNHNS and CDR2 is SASEGT. CDR3 length: 14 amino acids. The CDR3 protein is CASTRSGRSYEQYF.

CDR3 sequence reads: CASTTDQGENTEAFF. The chain is built from TRBV21-1 and TRBJ1-1; without DNA, the TCRdb call of TRBD1 cannot be checked. TRBV21-1 is shown as a pseudogene. The CDR3 extends over 15 amino acids.

The chain joins TRBV5-1 to TRBJ2-1; the D call of TRBD1 rests on TCRdb alone, since no DNA is present to check it. Germline CDR1 is SGHRS and CDR2 is YFSETQ. The length of the CDR3 is 16 residues. The CDR3 sequence is CASSLADPGLGNEQFF.

The chain has TRBV27 and TRBJ1-2. CDR1 and CDR2 (germline): MNHEY, SMNVEV (reference sequence). The CDR3 runs to 15 residues. The CDR3 sequence is CASSSQRGQTLPLSF.

This rearrangement joins TRBV2 to TRBJ1-4. CDR3 length equals 12 residues. Per germline, CDR1 SNHLY and CDR2 FYNNEI. CDR3 amino acids: CASRANNEKLFF.

The chain has TRBV7-6 and TRBJ2-1; TCRdb picks TRBD1, but there is no DNA to check that call. The V gene's germline CDR1 is SGHVS and CDR2 FNYEAQ. The CDR3 is made up of 14 amino acids. CDR3 region: CASSPRTGENEQFF.

V gene TRBV10-3 combines with J gene TRBJ1-2; TCRdb calls TRBD1, which cannot be checked without DNA. The length of the CDR3 is 15 residues. Germline V gives CDR1 ENHRY, CDR2 SYGVKD. CDR3 sequence reads: CAISGRQGATHGYTF.

This chain uses TRBV20-1 with TRBJ1-5. The CDR3 is made up of 13 amino acids. Germline-derived CDR1 and CDR2 are DFQATT and SNEGSKA (reference sequence). CDR3 region: CSVRASSNQPQHF.

The genes are TRBV20-1 and TRBJ2-1; TCRdb lists TRBD1, though no DNA is available to test this call. Germline CDR1 is DFQATT and CDR2 is SNEGSKA (reference sequence). The CDR3 loop spans 14 amino acids. The CDR3 here is CSAIDGGLQWEQFF.

This chain joins TRBV13 and TRBJ1-5. The germline gives CDR1 PRHDT, CDR2 FYEKMQ (reference sequence). The CDR3 consists of 16 residues. Here the CDR3 reads CASSLVEDRGNLPQHF.

The chain couples TRBV2 to TRBJ1-1. Germline values: CDR1 SNHLY, CDR2 FYNNEI. The CDR3 covers 13 residues. The CDR3 region is CASSEEVYTEAFF.

The chain recombines TRBV27 with TRBJ2-7; the TCRdb D gene call, TRBD1, has no DNA to confirm it. CDR1 MNHEY and CDR2 SMNVEV come from the germline V gene (reference sequence). CDR3 size: 15 residues. The CDR3 spells CASSTRGGINYEQYF.

The chain joins TRBV15 to TRBJ2-2. CDR3 size: 16 residues. Germline V gene sequence: CDR1 LNHNV, CDR2 YYDKDF (reference sequence). This chain's CDR3 is CATSRLNAANTGELFF.

This sequence joins TRBV11-2 and TRBJ2-5; the TCRdb D gene call, TRBD1, has no DNA to confirm it. Germline-derived CDR1 and CDR2 are SGHAT and FQNNGV. This CDR3 has 15 residues. The CDR3 spells CASSVTTWGGETQYF.

The CDR3 reads CASSSKGQGDSYEQYF. The chain combines TRBV11-2 with TRBJ2-7; TCRdb's D call of TRBD1 is untestable without DNA. The germline V gene has CDR1 SGHAT and CDR2 FQNNGV. CDR3 length: 16 amino acids.

The chain uses TRBV7-9 and TRBJ1-4. This CDR3 is 16 amino acids long. Per the germline V gene, CDR1 is SEHNR and CDR2 is FQNEAQ (reference sequence). The chain's CDR3 is CASSLAVAGGSEKLFF.

The chain links TRBV20-1 to TRBJ1-5; TCRdb reports TRBD1, a call that lacks DNA to check it against. Germline CDR1 is DFQATT and CDR2 is SNEGSKA (reference sequence). The CDR3 spans 13 residues. The CDR3 is CSARSTGGQPQHF.

The chain couples TRBV4-1 to TRBJ2-7; TCRdb picks TRBD1, but there is no DNA to check that call. Germline-derived CDR1 and CDR2 are MGHRA and YSYEKL. The CDR3 runs 15 residues. This chain's CDR3 is CASSLHLAGFHEQYF.

The CDR3 loop reads CASSGARDRGEAFF. V usage is TRBV2 and J usage is TRBJ1-1; TCRdb's D gene call, TRBD1, goes unchecked for lack of DNA. The germline CDR1 and CDR2 sequences are SNHLY and FYNNEI. The CDR3 runs to 14 residues.

The rearrangement joins TRBV5-6 to TRBJ1-6. The germline V gene has CDR1 SGHDT and CDR2 YYEEEE. The CDR3 is 17 residues long. The CDR3 here is CASSLHEGLGPYSPLHF. The whole variable domain, filled in from reference TRBV5-6 and TRBJ1-6, reads DAGVTQSPTHLIKTRGQQVTLRCSPKSGHDTVSWYQQALGQGPQFIFQYYEEEERQRGNFPDRFSGHQFPNYSSELNVNALLLGDSALYLCASSLHEGLGPYSPLHFGNGTRLTVT.

The gene calls are TRBV3-1 and TRBJ2-1; the D call from TCRdb, TRBD1, cannot be confirmed without DNA. This CDR3 contains 15 residues. Germline V gene data show CDR1 as LGHDT and CDR2 as YNNKEL (reference sequence). CDR3 residues: CASSQDLPGNNEQFF.

J is TRBJ2-7 and V is TRBV20-1; TCRdb calls TRBD2, which cannot be checked without DNA. The V gene's germline CDR1 is DFQATT and CDR2 SNEGSKA (reference sequence). CDR3 length: 13 amino acids. The CDR3 reads CSASGTSSYEQYF.